The rows below give T cell receptor beta chains drawn from one sample of a study of regulatory T cells in long-lasting Graves disease. TCRdb analysed the multiplex PCR reads with MiXCR anew, one entry per CDR3 protein. The data hold 400,000 to 500,000 distinct CDR3 sequences, with 16% observed a single time. This sample also appeared in a second study, on T cells in Graves' hyperthyroidism and ophthalmopathy.

This material consisted of peripheral blood mononuclear cells (PBMCs), taken at new diagnosis, from a patient treated with antithyroid drugs. The receptors originated from a woman aged 18 to 35 with Graves disease. Each CDR3 is given with its conserved first and last residue. A D gene is named only where the DNA matches it firmly. Clone size is not always given. Where it is, it says once, few, many or a class for expanded clones.

V gene: TRBV25-1
J gene: TRBJ1-2
clone size: few
D gene: .
CDR3 protein: CASSESLSYGYTF
CDR3 DNA: TGTGCCAGCAGTGAAAGTTTATCCTATGGCTACACCTTC

V gene: TRBV5-4
J gene: TRBJ2-1
clone size: .
D gene: TRBD2
CDR3 protein: CASSSGLARSYNEQFF
CDR3 DNA: TGTGCCAGCAGCTCTGGACTAGCAAGGTCCTACAATGAGCAGTTCTTC

V gene: TRBV18
J gene: TRBJ2-7
clone size: many
D gene: .
CDR3 protein: CASSPWGGDEQYF
CDR3 DNA: TGTGCCAGCTCACCGTGGGGGGGCGACGAGCAGTACTTC

V gene: TRBV7-2
J gene: TRBJ2-3
clone size: many
D gene: .
CDR3 protein: CASSSRSGSNTDTQYF
CDR3 DNA: TGTGCCAGCAGCTCTCGCTCAGGGTCCAACACAGATACGCAGTATTTT

V gene: TRBV12-3/TRBV12-4
J gene: TRBJ2-1
clone size: many
D gene: TRBD2
CDR3 protein: CASSVILAGLPNEQFF
CDR3 DNA: TGTGCCAGCAGTGTGATTCTAGCGGGACTCCCCAATGAGCAGTTCTTC

V gene: TRBV2
J gene: TRBJ1-2
clone size: few
D gene: TRBD1
CDR3 protein: CASSVLPGGHGYTF
CDR3 DNA: TGTGCCAGCAGCGTCCTCCCAGGGGGTCATGGCTACACCTTC

V gene: TRBV18
J gene: TRBJ2-7
clone size: many
D gene: TRBD2
CDR3 protein: CASSPWREGHEQYF
CDR3 DNA: TGTGCCAGCTCACCCTGGCGGGAGGGCCACGAGCAGTACTTC

V gene: TRBV28
J gene: TRBJ1-2
clone size: .
D gene: .
CDR3 protein: CASSSDRISNYGYTF
CDR3 DNA: TGTGCCAGCAGTTCAGACAGGATTTCTAACTATGGCTACACCTTC

V gene: TRBV4-2
J gene: TRBJ2-5
clone size: many
D gene: TRBD2
CDR3 protein: CASSQDLSGRKTQYF
CDR3 DNA: TGTGCCAGCAGCCAAGATCTAAGCGGGAGAAAGACCCAGTACTTC

V gene: TRBV5-1
J gene: TRBJ2-7
clone size: many
D gene: .
CDR3 protein: CASSLRGNYEQYF
CDR3 DNA: TGCGCCAGCAGCTTACGTGGCAACTACGAGCAGTACTTC

V gene: TRBV20-1
J gene: TRBJ2-4
clone size: many
D gene: TRBD1
CDR3 protein: CSARDLGQGAWKNIQYF
CDR3 DNA: TGCAGTGCTAGAGATCTCGGACAGGGGGCCTGGAAAAACATTCAGTACTTC

V gene: TRBV10-3
J gene: TRBJ2-4
clone size: few
D gene: .
CDR3 protein: CAISEGLAKNIQYF
CDR3 DNA: TGTGCCATCAGTGAAGGCTTAGCCAAAAACATTCAGTACTTC

V gene: TRBV6-5
J gene: TRBJ2-2
clone size: .
D gene: TRBD2
CDR3 protein: CASSYPRLAGASAGELFF
CDR3 DNA: TGTGCCAGCAGTTATCCCCGATTAGCGGGAGCGTCCGCCGGGGAGCTGTTTTTT

V gene: TRBV12-3/TRBV12-4
J gene: TRBJ2-7
clone size: many
D gene: .
CDR3 protein: CASSSGRGYEQYF
CDR3 DNA: TGTGCCAGCAGCTCCGGCAGGGGCTACGAGCAGTACTTC

V gene: TRBV5-1
J gene: TRBJ2-3
clone size: many
D gene: TRBD1
CDR3 protein: CASSSDRDYTDTQYF
CDR3 DNA: TGCGCCAGCAGCTCGGACAGGGATTACACAGATACGCAGTATTTT

V gene: TRBV20-1
J gene: TRBJ2-3
clone size: many
D gene: .
CDR3 protein: CSARDLIGTDTQYF
CDR3 DNA: TGCAGTGCTAGAGATCTAATCGGCACAGATACGCAGTATTTT

V gene: TRBV18
J gene: TRBJ2-1
clone size: .
D gene: .
CDR3 protein: CAGSLQGFGDNEQFF
CDR3 DNA: TGTGCCGGCTCATTACAGGGTTTCGGGGACAATGAGCAGTTCTTC

V gene: TRBV6-9
J gene: TRBJ1-4
clone size: .
D gene: .
CDR3 protein: CASGSNPNEKLFF
CDR3 DNA: TGTGCCAGCGGTTCGAACCCTAATGAAAAACTGTTTTTT

V gene: TRBV6-1
J gene: TRBJ2-5
clone size: many
D gene: .
CDR3 protein: CASTTTRGTQYF
CDR3 DNA: TGTGCCAGCACCACTACGAGAGGGACCCAGTACTTC

V gene: TRBV6-1
J gene: TRBJ1-5
clone size: .
D gene: .
CDR3 protein: CASTLQDYNQPQHF
CDR3 DNA: TGTGCCAGCACGCTCCAGGACTATAATCAGCCCCAGCATTTT

V gene: TRBV4-3
J gene: TRBJ2-5
clone size: .
D gene: .
CDR3 protein: CASSQEWGQETQYF
CDR3 DNA: TGCGCCAGCAGCCAAGAGTGGGGACAAGAGACCCAGTACTTC

V gene: TRBV29-1
J gene: TRBJ1-4
clone size: .
D gene: .
CDR3 protein: CSVEDGEKLFF
CDR3 DNA: TGCAGCGTTGAAGACGGTGAAAAACTGTTTTTT

V gene: TRBV28
J gene: TRBJ2-7
clone size: many
D gene: TRBD1
CDR3 protein: CASRLDGTVSYEQYF
CDR3 DNA: TGTGCCAGCAGACTCGACGGGACAGTCTCCTACGAGCAGTACTTC

V gene: TRBV7-2
J gene: TRBJ2-5
clone size: many
D gene: TRBD2
CDR3 protein: CASSSSGRAGETQYF
CDR3 DNA: TGTGCCAGCAGCTCCAGCGGGAGGGCCGGGGAGACCCAGTACTTC

V gene: TRBV7-9
J gene: TRBJ2-1
clone size: many
D gene: .
CDR3 protein: CASSLFTSPSYNEQFF
CDR3 DNA: TGTGCCAGCAGCTTATTTACCAGCCCATCCTACAATGAGCAGTTCTTC

V gene: TRBV6-1
J gene: TRBJ2-3
clone size: few
D gene: .
CDR3 protein: CASSTPPDTQYF
CDR3 DNA: TGTGCCAGCAGCACCCCCCCAGATACGCAGTATTTT

V gene: TRBV20-1
J gene: TRBJ2-2
clone size: few
D gene: TRBD2
CDR3 protein: CSALAGASFTGELFF
CDR3 DNA: TGCAGTGCGCTAGCGGGAGCGAGTTTTACCGGGGAGCTGTTTTTT

V gene: TRBV2
J gene: TRBJ2-2
clone size: .
D gene: TRBD2
CDR3 protein: CASMLGLAAGELFF
CDR3 DNA: TGTGCCAGCATGCTGGGGCTAGCGGCCGGGGAGCTGTTTTTT

V gene: TRBV19
J gene: TRBJ2-7
clone size: .
D gene: TRBD2
CDR3 protein: CASSIGTSVYEQYF
CDR3 DNA: TGTGCCAGTAGTATCGGGACTAGTGTCTACGAGCAGTACTTC

V gene: TRBV28
J gene: TRBJ1-2
clone size: few
D gene: .
CDR3 protein: CASSLAFGYTF
CDR3 DNA: TGTGCCAGCAGTTTGGCCTTTGGCTACACCTTC

V gene: TRBV2
J gene: TRBJ1-1
clone size: few
D gene: .
CDR3 protein: CASKRGAEAFF
CDR3 DNA: TGTGCCAGCAAGAGGGGCGCTGAAGCTTTCTTT

V gene: TRBV20-1
J gene: TRBJ2-3
clone size: .
D gene: TRBD2
CDR3 protein: CSARDVAGAADTQYF
CDR3 DNA: TGCAGTGCTAGAGACGTAGCGGGAGCGGCCGATACGCAGTATTTT

V gene: TRBV29-1
J gene: TRBJ1-4
clone size: many
D gene: .
CDR3 protein: CSVEGTALKKLFF
CDR3 DNA: TGCAGCGTTGAAGGGACAGCTTTGAAAAAACTGTTTTTT

V gene: TRBV6-1
J gene: TRBJ2-5
clone size: .
D gene: TRBD2
CDR3 protein: CASRQLAGGPGKTQYF
CDR3 DNA: TGTGCCAGCAGGCAACTAGCGGGAGGGCCCGGAAAGACCCAGTACTTC

V gene: TRBV3-1
J gene: TRBJ2-1
clone size: many
D gene: .
CDR3 protein: CASSPGSFDYNEQFF
CDR3 DNA: TGTGCCAGCAGCCCTGGCTCTTTTGACTACAATGAGCAGTTCTTC

V gene: TRBV7-6
J gene: TRBJ2-6
clone size: .
D gene: TRBD1
CDR3 protein: CASSLTGASGANVLTF
CDR3 DNA: TGTGCCAGCAGCCTAACAGGGGCCTCTGGGGCCAACGTCCTGACTTTC

V gene: TRBV6-2/TRBV6-3
J gene: TRBJ2-3
clone size: few
D gene: TRBD1
CDR3 protein: CASRTGSTDTQYF
CDR3 DNA: TGTGCCAGCAGGACAGGGAGCACAGATACGCAGTATTTT

V gene: TRBV12-3/TRBV12-4
J gene: TRBJ1-2
clone size: many
D gene: .
CDR3 protein: CASTLAQGGSGYTF
CDR3 DNA: TGTGCCAGCACCCTGGCCCAGGGAGGGAGTGGCTACACCTTC

V gene: TRBV20-1
J gene: TRBJ2-7
clone size: many
D gene: .
CDR3 protein: CSARDPPASYEQYF
CDR3 DNA: TGCAGTGCTAGAGATCCGCCAGCCTCCTACGAGCAGTACTTC

V gene: TRBV28
J gene: TRBJ2-3
clone size: many
D gene: .
CDR3 protein: CASSFKASSTDTQYF
CDR3 DNA: TGTGCCAGCAGTTTCAAAGCGTCTAGCACAGATACGCAGTATTTT

V gene: TRBV20-1
J gene: TRBJ2-5
clone size: many
D gene: .
CDR3 protein: CSASEVLPETQYF
CDR3 DNA: TGCAGTGCTAGCGAGGTTCTCCCCGAGACCCAGTACTTC

V gene: TRBV29-1
J gene: TRBJ1-2
clone size: .
D gene: .
CDR3 protein: CSTGGSGGYTF
CDR3 DNA: TGCAGCACAGGAGGGTCGGGTGGCTACACCTTC

V gene: TRBV6-1
J gene: TRBJ2-1
clone size: many
D gene: TRBD2
CDR3 protein: CASSPRTSGGYNEQFF
CDR3 DNA: TGTGCCAGCAGTCCGCGGACTAGCGGGGGCTACAATGAGCAGTTCTTC

V gene: TRBV9
J gene: TRBJ2-1
clone size: .
D gene: TRBD2
CDR3 protein: CASSKSGTSANEQFF
CDR3 DNA: TGTGCCAGCAGCAAATCCGGGACTAGCGCGAATGAGCAGTTCTTC

V gene: TRBV7-9
J gene: TRBJ2-3
clone size: .
D gene: .
CDR3 protein: CASLLVDGRTDTQYF
CDR3 DNA: TGTGCCAGCCTCCTGGTAGACGGACGCACAGATACGCAGTATTTT

V gene: TRBV19
J gene: TRBJ1-1
clone size: few
D gene: TRBD1
CDR3 protein: CASSWTGPQKLAFF
CDR3 DNA: TGTGCCAGTAGTTGGACAGGACCACAAAAGTTAGCTTTCTTT

V gene: TRBV12-3/TRBV12-4
J gene: TRBJ2-7
clone size: many
D gene: .
CDR3 protein: CASSFSGSTYEQYF
CDR3 DNA: TGTGCCAGCAGTTTTTCGGGGTCGACCTACGAGCAGTACTTC

V gene: TRBV20-1
J gene: TRBJ2-7
clone size: many
D gene: TRBD2
CDR3 protein: CSATGGREKYF
CDR3 DNA: TGCAGTGCGACGGGCGGGCGGGAGAAGTACTTC

V gene: TRBV10-2
J gene: TRBJ1-6
clone size: many
D gene: TRBD1
CDR3 protein: CASSTGGNSPLHF
CDR3 DNA: TGCGCCAGCAGCACAGGGGGGAATTCACCCCTCCACTTT

V gene: TRBV9
J gene: TRBJ2-1
clone size: .
D gene: .
CDR3 protein: CASSDSVKEQFF
CDR3 DNA: TGTGCCAGCAGCGACTCTGTGAAGGAGCAGTTCTTC

V gene: TRBV7-2
J gene: TRBJ1-1
clone size: many
D gene: TRBD1
CDR3 protein: CASSNRIGTGSWNTEAFF
CDR3 DNA: TGTGCCAGCAGCAACCGGATCGGGACAGGATCCTGGAACACTGAAGCTTTCTTT

V gene: TRBV6-5
J gene: TRBJ2-1
clone size: .
D gene: TRBD2
CDR3 protein: CASSYSWTSGHNEQFF
CDR3 DNA: TGTGCCAGCAGTTACAGCTGGACTAGCGGACACAATGAGCAGTTCTTC

V gene: TRBV30
J gene: TRBJ2-1
clone size: .
D gene: .
CDR3 protein: CAWSILGEEQFF
CDR3 DNA: TGTGCCTGGAGTATCCTAGGGGAAGAGCAGTTCTTC